A single sample is the source of the 24 T cell receptor beta chains below, sequenced in a study of cytomegalovirus exposure and HLA in healthy donors. The PCR made use of 60 Vbeta and 13 Jbeta primers. Here immunoSEQ multiplex PCR was the method, and the copy in TCRdb shows in-frame clones only, minus some. The sample has tens of thousands of clones, less than 85% seen once. Specimen: PBMCs. The receptors were gathered from a male donor in good health and CMV-seronegative.

The rearrangement links TRBV7-8 to TRBJ1-5; possible D gene TRBD1, 5 bases. Trimming stripped 0 bases from V and 7 bases from J, with 10 bases between. Germline V gives CDR1 SGHVS, CDR2 FQNEAQ. CDR3 size: 14 residues. CDR3 region: CASSLAQGEQPQHF. In DNA, the CDR3 is TGTGCCAGCAGCTTAGCGCAGGGTGAGCAGCCCCAGCATTTT.

This chain links TRBV11-2 with TRBJ2-1; D might be TRBD2 (5 bases). Germline V gives CDR1 SGHAT, CDR2 FQNNGV. The CDR3 has 15 amino acids. V was cut by 2 bases and J by 7 bases, with 15 bases left in between. CDR3 nucleotide sequence: TGTGCCAGCAGCTTACGGCTAGCCCCAACTAATGAGCAGTTCTTC. Its protein product is CASSLRLAPTNEQFF.

The chain couples TRBV9 to TRBJ2-1, with 13 nucleotides matching TRBD2. From germline, CDR1 is SGDLS and CDR2 YYNGEE. Trimming at V came to 3 bases and at J to 4 bases, leaving 4 bases not matched to a gene. The CDR3 contains 16 residues. This chain's CDR3 is CASSAPGLAGYNEQFF. In DNA, the CDR3 is TGTGCCAGCAGCGCGCCGGGACTAGCGGGATACAATGAGCAGTTCTTC.

Notes on this clone: Its ends do not fully match the called genes, so a read error is possible. The chain employs TRBV7-7 and TRBJ2-7; 7 nucleotides agree with TRBD2. CDR1 and CDR2 (germline): SSHAT, FNYEAQ (reference sequence). The CDR3 has 14 amino acids. CDR3 in DNA: TGTGCTAGCAGCTTAAAGGCGGGAGCGGGAGAGCAGTACTTC. This encodes CASSLKAGAGEQYF.

The chain uses TRBV19 and TRBJ1-5; D uncertain. The V end was cut by 5 bases, the J end by 4 bases, with 15 bases between. The length of the CDR3 is 15 residues. Germline CDR1 LNHDA, CDR2 SQIVND (reference sequence). The CDR3 coding sequence is TGTGCCAGTAGTTCAGACGACACCCAAAATCAGCCCCAGCATTTT. It translates to CASSSDDTQNQPQHF.

The chain is built from TRBV15 and TRBJ2-7; perhaps TRBD2 as D (5 bases). The CDR3 is made up of 15 amino acids. Germline CDR1 LNHNV, CDR2 YYDKDF (reference sequence). V was trimmed by 5 bases and J by 0 bases, leaving 14 bases between them. The CDR3 DNA sequence: TGTGCCACCAGCTCCGGGATCCGAAGCTCCTACGAGCAGTACTTC. This codes for CATSSGIRSSYEQYF. The full variable domain, with the rest looked up from reference TRBV15 and TRBJ2-7, is DAMVIQNPRYQVTQFGKPVTLSCSQTLNHNVMYWYQQKSSQAPKLLFHYYDKDFNNEADTPDNFQSRRPNTSFCFLDIRSPGLGDTAMYLCATSSGIRSSYEQYFGPGTRLTVT.

The chain carries TRBV4-3 and TRBJ2-2, with 9 bases lining up with TRBD1. The CDR3 length is 18 residues. The junction had 11 bases not matched to a gene; V was cut back by 0 bases and J by 6 bases. Germline V gene data show CDR1 as LGHNA and CDR2 as YSLEER. For the CDR3, the DNA is TGCGCCAGCAGCCAAGAGGCACCCGGGACAGGGCGGTCCGGGGAGCTGTTTTTT. Translated, it gives CASSQEAPGTGRSGELFF.

The chain carries TRBV5-3 and TRBJ1-6; TRBD1 aligns across 7 bases. TRBV5-3 is classed as an ORF, of uncertain function. The CDR3 sequence is 17 residues long. Losses at the gene ends were 4 bases for V and 7 bases for J; bases not matched to a gene: 14. The CDR3 DNA reads TGTGCCAGAAGCGAGGGACAGTTAAATTTTGGGAATTCACCCCTCCACTTT. Protein sequence: CARSEGQLNFGNSPLHF.

The chain is built from TRBV5-6 and TRBJ2-5; TRBD2 is a possible D gene (5 bases). V lost 4 bases to trimming and J lost 3 bases, with 13 bases between them. The V gene's germline CDR1 is SGHDT and CDR2 YYEEEE. This CDR3 region has 14 residues. In nucleotides, the CDR3 is TGTGCCAGCAGCCTTCCGGGAAAGGAAGAGACCCAGTACTTC. The encoded protein is CASSLPGKEETQYF.

The genes are TRBV20-1 and TRBJ1-1; D remains unclear. The V gene lost 5 bases and the J gene lost 2 bases, with 6 bases spanning the gap. Germline CDR1 is DFQATT and CDR2 is SNEGSKA (reference sequence). This CDR3 contains 11 residues. The CDR3 is CSADTNTEAFF. CDR3 bases: TGCAGTGCTGACACAAACACTGAAGCTTTCTTT.

V and J are TRBV28 and TRBJ2-7; 10 nucleotides agree with TRBD1. Germline V CDR1 and CDR2: MDHEN, SYDVKM. The junction had 11 bases not matched to a gene; V was cut back by 3 bases and J by 6 bases. The CDR3 is made up of 16 amino acids. The DNA of the CDR3 is TGTGCCAGCAGTTTTCGGACAGGGGGATTACTCGGCGAGCAGTACTTC. It encodes CASSFRTGGLLGEQYF.

This rearrangement joins TRBV11-3 to TRBJ2-2; the match to TRBD2 covers 7 bases. Germline CDR1 SGHNT, CDR2 YENEEA. The CDR3 is made up of 15 amino acids. J lost 0 bases, V lost 4 bases, and 2 bases had no gene match. CDR3 protein: CASSSGLANTGELFF. For the CDR3, the DNA is TGTGCCAGCAGCTCCGGACTAGCGAACACCGGGGAGCTGTTTTTT.

The CDR3 nucleotides read TGTGCCAGCAGTTACGGACAGGTTGGCTCTGAAGCTTTCTTT. Translation gives CASSYGQVGSEAFF. The rearrangement links TRBV7-9 to TRBJ1-1, with TRBD1 identical over 7 bases. J lost 6 bases, V lost 6 bases, and 10 bases had no gene match. The CDR3 consists of 14 residues. Per the germline V gene, CDR1 is SEHNR and CDR2 is FQNEAQ (reference sequence).

The chain joins TRBV30 to TRBJ2-3; D remains unclear. The CDR3 consists of 11 residues. Per the germline V gene, CDR1 is GTSNPN and CDR2 is SVGIG (reference sequence). Trimming stripped 2 bases from V and 3 bases from J, with 3 bases between. The CDR3 loop reads CAWSTTDTQYF. The CDR3 region has the DNA TGTGCCTGGAGTACTACAGATACGCAGTATTTT. Full variable domain (outside the CDR3, taken from reference TRBV30 and TRBJ2-3): SQTIHQWPATLVQPVGSPLSLECTVEGTSNPNLYWYRQAAGRGLQLLFYSVGIGQISSEVPQNLSASRPQDRQFILSSKKLLLSDSGFYLCAWSTTDTQYFGPGTRLTVL.

The chain links TRBV5-1 to TRBJ1-2; 7 nucleotides line up with TRBD1. The V gene's germline CDR1 is SGHRS and CDR2 YFSETQ. The CDR3 consists of 15 residues. Trimming at V came to 3 bases and at J to 0 bases, leaving 5 bases not matched to a gene. CDR3 in amino acids: CASSYSGTANYGYTF. The CDR3 bases are TGCGCCAGCAGCTATTCCGGGACAGCTAACTATGGCTACACCTTC.

This clone was detected only a few times. The gene calls are TRBV11-2 and TRBJ1-6; D gene ambiguous. In germline, CDR1 is SGHAT, CDR2 FQNNGV. This CDR3 has 14 amino acids. V dropped 2 bases and J dropped 9 bases, with 11 bases sitting between them. The CDR3 DNA follows: TGTGCCAGCAGCTTAAGAAGTTCGAGTTCACCCCTCCACTTT. Amino acids: CASSLRSSSSPLHF.

The chain combines TRBV7-9 with TRBJ1-3; D is possibly TRBD1 (6 bases). The CDR3 covers 15 residues. The ends were cut back, 5 bases at V and 3 bases at J, with 14 bases in the middle. Germline values: CDR1 SEHNR, CDR2 FQNEAQ (reference sequence). CDR3 residues: CASSVRDTSGNTIYF. DNA for the CDR3: TGTGCCAGCAGCGTCCGGGACACCAGTGGAAACACCATATATTTT.

The chain has TRBV27 and TRBJ1-2; D is uncertain. Trimming stripped 0 bases from V and 8 bases from J, with 13 bases between. This CDR3 region has 14 residues. CDR1 is MNHEY, CDR2 SMNVEV, per germline (reference sequence). For the CDR3, the DNA is TGTGCCAGCAGTTTATCCCGGAGTTGGGTGGGCTACACCTTC. Translation gives CASSLSRSWVGYTF.

The gene calls are TRBV6-5 and TRBJ2-3, with 11 positions matching TRBD1. The V and J ends lost 4 bases and 3 bases, in that order; junction bases with no gene match: 6. This CDR3 has 16 residues. Germline CDR1 is MNHEY and CDR2 is SVGAGI. The CDR3 nucleotides are TGTGCCAGCAGTTTACGGGACAGGGGGGTAACAGATACGCAGTATTTT. Encoded protein: CASSLRDRGVTDTQYF.

This clone was seen a few times. V usage is TRBV6-5 and J usage is TRBJ1-1, with 7 bases lining up with TRBD1. The germline gives CDR1 MNHEY, CDR2 SVGAGI. This CDR3 is 13 amino acids long. V lost 2 bases and J lost 9; bases outside the gene matches: 6. CDR3 amino acids: CASSYPGTEQAFF. In DNA form, the CDR3 reads TGTGCCAGCAGTTACCCAGGGACAGAGCAAGCTTTCTTT.

The rearrangement links TRBV6-1 to TRBJ1-5, with TRBD1 matching over 7 bases. The CDR3 consists of 15 residues. The trim removed 6 bases at V and 0 bases at J, leaving 5 bases unmatched. Germline CDR1 MNHNS, CDR2 SASEGT. This chain's CDR3 is CASSYRGPSNQPQHF. Written as DNA, the CDR3 is TGTGCCAGCAGCTACAGGGGTCCTAGCAATCAGCCCCAGCATTTT.

The gene calls are TRBV9 and TRBJ2-3; D unresolved. The CDR3 spans 12 residues. CDR1 is SGDLS, CDR2 YYNGEE, per germline. The ends were cut back, 3 bases at V and 6 bases at J, with 8 bases in the middle. The CDR3 DNA sequence: TGTGCCAGCAGCGATCCCTTTGATACGCAGTATTTT. This sequence encodes CASSDPFDTQYF.

V gene TRBV4-2 combines with J gene TRBJ2-3; possible D gene TRBD1, 6 bases. Trimming pared 4 bases from V and 0 bases from J, leaving 23 bases between. CDR1 is LGHNA, CDR2 YNFKEQ, per germline. This CDR3 is 19 amino acids long. The CDR3: CASSPRGARTDTSTDTQYF. Written as DNA, the CDR3 is TGTGCCAGCAGCCCAAGAGGAGCTAGGACAGACACTAGCACAGATACGCAGTATTTT.

The rearrangement joins TRBV27 to TRBJ1-5, with TRBD1 as a possible D gene (6 bases). Germline CDR1 MNHEY, CDR2 SMNVEV (reference sequence). Deletions cut 3 bases from V and 2 bases from J, with 11 bases between. This CDR3 has 15 amino acids. The CDR3 DNA reads TGTGCCAGCAGTTTGGGAGGGGGGCGCAATCAGCCCCAGCATTTT. Encoded protein: CASSLGGGRNQPQHF.